One sample yielded the 2 T cell receptor beta chains listed below, sequenced in a study of T cell repertoires in cytomegalovirus infection. In TCRdb, the reads were re-called with MiXCR into one record per CDR3 protein. Of under 150,000 distinct CDR3 sequences in the sample, roughly 9% were seen once. Sequencing input: PBMCs. The receptors shown here come from a human donor in good health (CMV status not recorded). Some clones in this sample may be carry-over from other donors' samples.

The sample holds many counts of this clonotype. V usage is TRBV7-2 and J usage is TRBJ1-2; no clear D gene. The germline CDR1 and CDR2 sequences are SGHTA and FQGNSA. V lost 1 base and J 7 bases, leaving 10 bases between the germline ends. CDR3 size: 13 residues. CDR3 in DNA: TGTGCCAGCAGCTTAGATCTGGGTTCTGGCTACACCTTC. Its translation is CASSLDLGSGYTF.

This clonotype was observed many times. The rearrangement joins TRBV19 to TRBJ2-7, with no clear D. The CDR3 has 12 residues. The V and J ends lost 5 bases and 3 bases respectively, with 8 bases between them. The germline V gene has CDR1 LNHDA and CDR2 SQIVND (reference sequence). DNA of the CDR3: TGTGCCAGTAGTGACCTTAACTACGAGCAGTACTTC. As protein: CASSDLNYEQYF.